The text below deals with one TCR beta chain. Its target is unknown. The sample belongs to a study of beta chain features in type 1 diabetes. Trimming removed 4 bases at V and 4 bases at J, with 13 bases between. This CDR3 has 14 residues. CDR1 and CDR2 from the germline V gene are SGHDN and FVKESK. Findings and caveats of the study: TCRB CDR3s from Type 1 diabetes patients were moderately but significantly shorter in all four CD4+ subsets. PCR may have favored shorter templates equally in patients and controls.

All of the isolated RNA was reverse transcribed, so expressed TCRB transcripts were sequenced. The method was immunoSEQ multiplex PCR; TCRdb's version includes in-frame clones alone and lacks a portion of them. Seen here are about 700,000 clones, roughly 12% observed once, and the top ten hold approximately 0.021%. The receptor was derived from a man younger than 35 with type 1 diabetes. Sample: naive CD4+ T cells from blood. The genes are TRBV14 and TRBJ1-1; D is possibly TRBD1 (6 bases). This CDR3 reads CASSPGALGTEAFF. CDR3 bases: TGTGCCAGCAGCCCAGGGGCCTTGGGCACTGAAGCTTTCTTT.